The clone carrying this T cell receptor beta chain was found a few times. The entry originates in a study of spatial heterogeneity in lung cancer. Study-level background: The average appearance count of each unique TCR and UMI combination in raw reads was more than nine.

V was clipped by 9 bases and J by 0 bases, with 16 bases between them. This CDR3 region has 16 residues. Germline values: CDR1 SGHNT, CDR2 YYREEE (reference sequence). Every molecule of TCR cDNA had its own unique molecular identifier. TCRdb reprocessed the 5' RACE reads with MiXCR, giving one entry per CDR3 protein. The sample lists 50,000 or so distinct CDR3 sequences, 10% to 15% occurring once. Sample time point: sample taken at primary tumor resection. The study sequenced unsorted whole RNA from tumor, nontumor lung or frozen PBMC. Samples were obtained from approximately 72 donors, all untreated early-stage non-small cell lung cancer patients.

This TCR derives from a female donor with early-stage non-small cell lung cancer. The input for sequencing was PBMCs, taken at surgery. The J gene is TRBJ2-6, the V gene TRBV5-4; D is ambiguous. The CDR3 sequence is CATQPGVNSGANVLTF. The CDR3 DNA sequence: TGTGCCACTCAACCTGGGGTCAACTCTGGGGCCAACGTCCTGACTTTC.